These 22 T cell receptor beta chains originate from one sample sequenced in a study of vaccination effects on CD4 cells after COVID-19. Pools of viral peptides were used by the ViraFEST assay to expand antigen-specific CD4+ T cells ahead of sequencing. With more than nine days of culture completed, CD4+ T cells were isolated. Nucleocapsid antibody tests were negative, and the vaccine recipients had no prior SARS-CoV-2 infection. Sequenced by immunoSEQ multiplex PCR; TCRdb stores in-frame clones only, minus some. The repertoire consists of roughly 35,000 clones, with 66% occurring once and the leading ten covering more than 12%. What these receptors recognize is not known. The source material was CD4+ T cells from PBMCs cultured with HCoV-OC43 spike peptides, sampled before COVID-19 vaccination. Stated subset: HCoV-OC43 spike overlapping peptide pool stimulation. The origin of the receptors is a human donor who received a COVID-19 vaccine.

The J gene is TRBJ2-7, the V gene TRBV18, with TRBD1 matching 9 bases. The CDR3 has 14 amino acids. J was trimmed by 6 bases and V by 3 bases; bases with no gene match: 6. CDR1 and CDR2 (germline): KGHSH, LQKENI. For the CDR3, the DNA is TGTGCCAGCTCACCCGGGACAGGGTTGGTCGAGCAGTACTTC. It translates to CASSPGTGLVEQYF. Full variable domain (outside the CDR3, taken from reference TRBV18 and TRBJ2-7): NAGVMQNPRHLVRRRGQEARLRCSPMKGHSHVYWYRQLPEEGLKFMVYLQKENIIDESGMPKERFSAEFPKEGPSILRIQQVVRGDSAAYFCASSPGTGLVEQYFGPGTRLTVT.

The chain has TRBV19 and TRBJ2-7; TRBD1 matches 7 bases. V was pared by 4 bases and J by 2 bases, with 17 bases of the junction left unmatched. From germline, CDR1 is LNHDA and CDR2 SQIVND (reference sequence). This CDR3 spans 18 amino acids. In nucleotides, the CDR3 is TGTGCCAGTAGTAAAGGGGGAAGAACCGGGACAGCTACCTACGAGCAGTACTTC. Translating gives CASSKGGRTGTATYEQYF.

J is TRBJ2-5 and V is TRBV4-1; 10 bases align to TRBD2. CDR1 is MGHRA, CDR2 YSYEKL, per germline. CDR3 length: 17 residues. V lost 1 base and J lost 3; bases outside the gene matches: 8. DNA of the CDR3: TGCGCCAGCAGCCAAGCTGAGGGTCTAGCGGGGGAAGAGACCCAGTACTTC. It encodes CASSQAEGLAGEETQYF.

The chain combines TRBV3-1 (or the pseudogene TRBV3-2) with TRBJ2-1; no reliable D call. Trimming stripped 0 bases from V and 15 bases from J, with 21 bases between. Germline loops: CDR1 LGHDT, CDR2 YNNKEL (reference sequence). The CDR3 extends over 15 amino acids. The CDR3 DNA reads TGTGCCAGCAGCCAAGATCAGGATTCTGCCTCTTTCAGGTTCTTC. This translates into CASSQDQDSASFRFF.

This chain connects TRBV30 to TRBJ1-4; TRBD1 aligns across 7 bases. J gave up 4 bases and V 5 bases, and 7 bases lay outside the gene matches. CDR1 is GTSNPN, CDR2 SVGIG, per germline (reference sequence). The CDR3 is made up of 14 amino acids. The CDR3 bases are TGTGCCTGGGCGGGACAGAGCCTTAATGAAAAACTGTTTTTT. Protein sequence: CAWAGQSLNEKLFF.

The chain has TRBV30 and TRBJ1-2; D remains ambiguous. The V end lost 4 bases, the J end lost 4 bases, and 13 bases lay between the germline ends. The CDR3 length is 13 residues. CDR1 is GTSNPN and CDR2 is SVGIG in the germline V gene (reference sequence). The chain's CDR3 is CAWTVEPVYGYTF. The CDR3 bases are TGTGCCTGGACCGTTGAACCGGTCTATGGCTACACCTTC.

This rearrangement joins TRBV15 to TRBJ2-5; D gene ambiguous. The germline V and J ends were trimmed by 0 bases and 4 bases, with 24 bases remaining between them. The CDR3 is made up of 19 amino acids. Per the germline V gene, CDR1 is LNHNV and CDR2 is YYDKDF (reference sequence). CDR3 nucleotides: TGTGCCACCAGCAGAGACTCCTTGGGCGCACGAAAACGGGTAGAGACCCAGTACTTC. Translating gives CATSRDSLGARKRVETQYF.

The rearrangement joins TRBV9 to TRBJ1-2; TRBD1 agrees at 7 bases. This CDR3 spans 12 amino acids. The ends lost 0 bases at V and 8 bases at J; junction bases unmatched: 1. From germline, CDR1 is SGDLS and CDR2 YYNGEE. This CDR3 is CASSVAGGGYTF. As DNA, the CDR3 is TGTGCCAGCAGCGTAGCAGGGGGAGGCTACACCTTC.

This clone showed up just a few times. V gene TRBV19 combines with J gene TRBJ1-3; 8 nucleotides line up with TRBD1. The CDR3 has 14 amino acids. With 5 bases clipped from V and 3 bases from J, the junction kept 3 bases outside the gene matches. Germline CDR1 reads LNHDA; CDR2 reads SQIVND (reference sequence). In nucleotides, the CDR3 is TGTGCCAGTAGTGTACAGGGGGATGGAAACACCATATATTTT. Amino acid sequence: CASSVQGDGNTIYF.

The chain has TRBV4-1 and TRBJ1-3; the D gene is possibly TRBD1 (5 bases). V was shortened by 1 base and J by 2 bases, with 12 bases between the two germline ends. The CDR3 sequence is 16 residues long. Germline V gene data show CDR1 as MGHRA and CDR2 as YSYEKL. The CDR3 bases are TGCGCCAGCAGCCAAGCCCCACAGGCCACTGGAAACACCATATATTTT. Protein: CASSQAPQATGNTIYF.

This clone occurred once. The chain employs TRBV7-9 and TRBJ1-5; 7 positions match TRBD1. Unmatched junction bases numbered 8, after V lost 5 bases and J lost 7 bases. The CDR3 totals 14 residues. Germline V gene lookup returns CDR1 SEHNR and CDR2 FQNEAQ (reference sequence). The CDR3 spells CASSLEGARQPQHF. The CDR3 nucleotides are TGTGCCAGCAGCCTGGAGGGGGCCCGACAGCCCCAGCATTTT.

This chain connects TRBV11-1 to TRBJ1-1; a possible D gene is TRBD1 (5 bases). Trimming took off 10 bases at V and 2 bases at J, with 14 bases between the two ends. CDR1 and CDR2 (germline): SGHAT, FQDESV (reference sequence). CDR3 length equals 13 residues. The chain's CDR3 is CATEGDANTEAFF. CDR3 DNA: TGTGCCACAGAAGGGGATGCTAACACTGAAGCTTTCTTT.

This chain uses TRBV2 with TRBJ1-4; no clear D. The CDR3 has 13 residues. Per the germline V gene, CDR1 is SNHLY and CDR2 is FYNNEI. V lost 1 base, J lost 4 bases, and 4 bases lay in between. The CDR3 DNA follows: TGTGCCAGCAGTGAAGGCCTTAATGAAAAACTGTTTTTT. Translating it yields CASSEGLNEKLFF. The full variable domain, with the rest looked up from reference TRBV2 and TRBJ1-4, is EPEVTQTPSHQVTQMGQEVILRCVPISNHLYFYWYRQILGQKVEFLVSFYNNEISEKSEIFDDQFSVERPDGSNFTLKIRSTKLEDSAMYFCASSEGLNEKLFFGSGTQLSVL.

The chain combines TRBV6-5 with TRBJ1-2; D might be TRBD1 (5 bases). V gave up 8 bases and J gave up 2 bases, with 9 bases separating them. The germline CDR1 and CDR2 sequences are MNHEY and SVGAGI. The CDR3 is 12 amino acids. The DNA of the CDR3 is TGTGCCAGCTGGACACTCAACTATGGCTACACCTTC. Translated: CASWTLNYGYTF.

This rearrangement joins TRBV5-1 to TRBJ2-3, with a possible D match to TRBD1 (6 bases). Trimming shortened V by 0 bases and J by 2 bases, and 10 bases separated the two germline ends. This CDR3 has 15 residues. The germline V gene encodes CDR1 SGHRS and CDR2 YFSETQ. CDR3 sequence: CASSLGGGTTDTQYF. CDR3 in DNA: TGCGCCAGCAGCTTGGGAGGGGGTACCACAGATACGCAGTATTTT.

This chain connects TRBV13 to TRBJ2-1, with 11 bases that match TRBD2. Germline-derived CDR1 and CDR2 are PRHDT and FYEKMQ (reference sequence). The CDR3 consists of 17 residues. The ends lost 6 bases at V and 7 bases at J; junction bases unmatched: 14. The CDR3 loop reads CASSTEYSGGGRNEQFF. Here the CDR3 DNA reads TGTGCCAGCAGTACAGAATATAGCGGGGGGGGAAGAAATGAGCAGTTCTTC.

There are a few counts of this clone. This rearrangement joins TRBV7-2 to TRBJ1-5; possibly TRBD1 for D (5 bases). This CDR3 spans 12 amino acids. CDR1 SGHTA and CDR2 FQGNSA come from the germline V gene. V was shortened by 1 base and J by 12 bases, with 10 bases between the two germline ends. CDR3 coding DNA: TGTGCCAGCAGCTTAGGGGGCGGACGCCAGCATTTT. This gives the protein CASSLGGGRQHF.

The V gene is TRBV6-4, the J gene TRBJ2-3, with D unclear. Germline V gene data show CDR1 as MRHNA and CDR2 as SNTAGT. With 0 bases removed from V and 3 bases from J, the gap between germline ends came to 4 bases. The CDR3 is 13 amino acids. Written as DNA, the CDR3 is TGTGCCAGCAGTGACTCGGAAACAGATACGCAGTATTTT. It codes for CASSDSETDTQYF.

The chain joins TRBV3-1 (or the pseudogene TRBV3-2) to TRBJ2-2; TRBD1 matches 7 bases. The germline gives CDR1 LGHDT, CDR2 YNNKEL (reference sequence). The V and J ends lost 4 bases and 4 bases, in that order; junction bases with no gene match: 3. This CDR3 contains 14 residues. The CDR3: CASSPTGVTGELFF. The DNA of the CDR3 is TGTGCCAGCAGCCCTACAGGGGTCACCGGGGAGCTGTTTTTT.

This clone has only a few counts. CDR3 loop: CASSIGQTTDTQYF. CDR3 nucleotides: TGTGCCAGTAGTATAGGACAGACGACAGATACGCAGTATTTT. The V gene is TRBV19, the J gene TRBJ2-3, with D tentatively TRBD1 (5 bases). CDR1 and CDR2 (germline): LNHDA, SQIVND (reference sequence). This CDR3 region has 14 residues. V shed 1 base and J shed 3 bases, with 8 bases lying between them. Filled out from reference TRBV19 and TRBJ2-3, the complete variable domain reads DGGITQSPKYLFRKEGQNVTLSCEQNLNHDAMYWYRQDPGQGLRLIYYSQIVNDFQKGDIAEGYSVSREKKESFPLTVTSAQKNPTAFYLCASSIGQTTDTQYFGPGTRLTVL.

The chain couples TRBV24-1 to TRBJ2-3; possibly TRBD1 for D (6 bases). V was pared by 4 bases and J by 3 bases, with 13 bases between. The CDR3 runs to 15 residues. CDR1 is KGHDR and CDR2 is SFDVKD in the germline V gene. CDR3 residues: CATSDPDRKTDTQYF. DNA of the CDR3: TGTGCCACCAGTGACCCCGACAGGAAAACAGATACGCAGTATTTT.

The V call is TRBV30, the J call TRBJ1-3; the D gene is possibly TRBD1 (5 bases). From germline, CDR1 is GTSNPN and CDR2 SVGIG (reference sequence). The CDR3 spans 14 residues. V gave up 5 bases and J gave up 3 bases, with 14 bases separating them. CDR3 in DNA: TGTGCCTGGGATAATGGGGGGTATGGAAACACCATATATTTT. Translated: CAWDNGGYGNTIYF.